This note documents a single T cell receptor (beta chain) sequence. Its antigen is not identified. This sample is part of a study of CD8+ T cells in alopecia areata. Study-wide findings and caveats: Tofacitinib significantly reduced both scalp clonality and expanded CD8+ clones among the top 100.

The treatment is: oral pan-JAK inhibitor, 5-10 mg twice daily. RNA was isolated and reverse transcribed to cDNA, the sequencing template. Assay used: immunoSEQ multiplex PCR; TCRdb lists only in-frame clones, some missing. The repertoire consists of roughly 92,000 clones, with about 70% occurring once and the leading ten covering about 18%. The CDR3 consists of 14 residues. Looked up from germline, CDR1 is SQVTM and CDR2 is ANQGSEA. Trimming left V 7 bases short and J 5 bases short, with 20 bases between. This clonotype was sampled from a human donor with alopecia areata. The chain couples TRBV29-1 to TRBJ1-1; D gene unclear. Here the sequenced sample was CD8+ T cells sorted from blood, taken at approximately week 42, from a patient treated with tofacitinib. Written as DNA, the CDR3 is TGCAGCGCCTTAGTGGGCACCCGGGAAACTGAAGCTTTCTTT. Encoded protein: CSALVGTRETEAFF.